This T cell receptor beta chain was identified during a study of T cells after yellow fever vaccination. Study-wide points: Most primary-vaccination clones reappeared after the booster (about 95% CD4, more than 70% CD8). Weaker overall was a secondary response that nonetheless peaked faster, on day 5 versus 15. A small proportion of clonotypes was detected in both the CD4 and CD8 compartments. Abundant clonotypes from the bulk population could contaminate FACS-sorted repertoires.

Worth noting for this clonotype: Its antigen is unknown.

TCRdb re-called the 5' RACE reads through MiXCR, storing one row per CDR3 protein. The sample gives nearly 550,000 distinct CDR3 sequences, roughly 19% of which show up once; over 11% is in the top ten. The material sequenced was PBMCs, taken 15 days after the yellow fever booster vaccination. The sequence came from a man aged 25-45 years who received the YFV17D yellow fever vaccine.

The chain's CDR3 is CASSFQGGANVLTF. CDR3 coding DNA: TGTGCCAGCAGTTTTCAGGGCGGGGCCAACGTCCTGACTTTC. The chain is built from TRBV12-3 or TRBV12-4 and TRBJ2-6; weak D call: TRBD1 (5 bases). V was pared by 3 bases and J by 4 bases, with 7 bases between. This CDR3 has 14 amino acids.